This T cell receptor (beta chain) was sequenced during a study of cytomegalovirus exposure and HLA in healthy donors (dated by TCRdb to the late 2010s). For the study in its entirety: In an earlier analysis of 550 to 750 of the donors, about 260 Gb of sequence data and approximately 100 million unique TCR beta sequences from 150 million to 200 million T cells were reported. HLA typing included class I and class II loci at four-digit resolution. An early release that covered approximately 600 HLA-typed donors contained about 290 gigabases of sequencing data and tens of millions of unique TCR sequences. Of the 350 to 400 genotyped donors, about 84% fell in the genetic ancestry cluster associated with self-reported Caucasian donors. All discovery cohort repertoires had been generated on a single sequencing platform. Using immunosequencing, the study profiled T cell repertoires from 666 subjects and related those repertoires to cytomegalovirus serostatus. To study patterns of TCR occurrence, a later analysis re-analyzed previously published TCR beta repertoires from around 660 donors and added high-resolution HLA genotyping. Alongside the repertoire data, information on donor age, sex, ethnicity and CMV serostatus was compiled. Genome-wide SNP genotypes for about 60% of the roughly 700 donors were used in a later genetic analysis, which treated that subset as a discovery cohort. The study was designed to test whether signatures of past pathogen exposure could be identified by cataloging public T cell receptors. Besides the first cohort of 550 to 750 subjects, a separate validation cohort made up of 120 or so different subjects was used. High-throughput TCR immunosequencing, statistical association of individual TCRs with disease status, and machine learning were combined to predict cytomegalovirus infection status. Among about 400 genotyped donors of the cohort, an average of approximately 220,000 unique TCR beta nucleotide sequences was sequenced per donor, of which roughly 17% were non-productive. Because of strong linkage in the cohort, four or five DR-DQ haplotypes were treated as single units for association and clustering. In an earlier analysis of 587 of the donors, high-throughput TCR beta sequencing was used to judge whether each TCR beta V gene segment behaved as functional or pseudogenic. The number of typed donors differed by locus: 629-630 for A, B, C, DRB1 and DQB1; 522 for DQA1; 600 to 610 for DPA1; and about 450 for DPB1. Rather than using new phenotypic data, the later analysis identified candidate immune exposures from TCR beta sequences and from how often those sequences occurred across donors.

Concerning this clone itself: The specificity of this receptor is unknown. One end of the junction does not line up with germline, which may come from a read error.

What the research found in general, with its limitations: In this cohort, only TCR beta chains were sequenced, and detectable features were limited by the absence of alpha or paired-chain data. In vitro tests confirmed that a few of the cytomegalovirus-associated TCR beta chains recognize cytomegalovirus antigens. HLA typing was unavailable for some donors at each locus, so association tests used only the typed subset. Because the 87-base-pair reads could not distinguish some IMGT-functional V segments, including TRBV6-2 and TRBV6-3, those segments were excluded. The presence/absence analyses assumed that sequencing depth was roughly uniform across donors, and that assumption may not be true. According to a later analysis, parvovirus B19, influenza, CMV and Epstein-Barr virus appeared linked to several top co-occurrence clusters. The authors suggested that the approach could potentially be extended to other disease states and immunological phenotypes. A further reported finding was that TCR beta sequences accurately predicted the HLA-A and HLA-B alleles for most subjects in the first cohort. Correlated functional status among segregating V segments might be attributable to linkage disequilibrium, but an unknown experimental factor could not be ruled out. In a later analysis, TCR association rates were found to vary across HLA loci, with the most associated TCRs seen for DRB1 alleles and the fewest for HLA-C alleles. In a later analysis, most CMV-associated TCR beta chains were found to appear HLA-restricted, with HLA associations seemingly driven largely by CMV exposure. The sequencing pipeline was judged likely to have produced a cluster of highly shared sequence variants as a technical artifact. The classifier was reported to diagnose cytomegalovirus status with high specificity and sensitivity in both the original cohort and the validation cohort. In a later analysis, HLA-associated TCR beta chains were found to be more clonally expanded and to have lower generation probabilities than equally common non-associated chains. In a later analysis, 15,000 to 20,000 TCR beta sequences were associated with specific HLA alleles at a false discovery rate of 0.05. In a later genetic analysis, a missense DCLRE1C variant was associated with V-gene and J-gene trimming of TCR beta chains, and the association was replicated in an independent cohort. While some public TCRs were present in many individuals, most TCR sequences turned up only very rarely across donors. Because counts were too low, roughly 17 rarely observed V segments, including chromosome 9 orphons, were left out of the earlier analysis of a few hundred of the donors. The only immune exposure information available for the cohort was CMV serostatus. In an earlier analysis of 450 to 750 of the donors, most TCR beta V segments appeared in productive rearrangements about 87% or about 30% of the time, broadly matching IMGT annotations. The study listed 150 to 200 TCR beta chains as associated with cytomegalovirus. A later genetic analysis reported fewer N-insertions in productive TCRs among donors in an Asian-associated ancestry cluster than the roughly 690-donor mean. Assigning TCR associations to individual alleles was difficult when HLA alleles, especially DR and DQ, strongly co-occurred.

CDR1 and CDR2 are drawn from the germline V gene: SGHRS, YFSETQ. The CDR3 runs 16 amino acids, cysteine and phenylalanine included. The sequence is cut down to CDR3 DNA, 48 bases in frame from base 1. The library was produced with the immunoSEQ multiplex PCR assay. A mixture of 60 forward primers for TCR Vbeta segments and 13 reverse primers for TCR Jbeta segments was used in the multiplex PCR. A multiplex PCR assay on genomic DNA amplified the CDR3 region of rearranged TCR beta genes. The amplified TCR beta libraries were sequenced on the Illumina HiSeq System as 87-base-pair reads. The study's own analysis went as follows. Across the roughly 600 repertoires, a later analysis counted about 81 million unique TCR beta chains, 9.5 million to 12 million of which were shared by at least two donors. Raw reads were error-corrected and collapsed into unique sequences by a nearest-neighbor algorithm in which closely related sequences were merged to remove PCR and sequencing errors. Alignment of CDR3 sequences to IMGT reference sequences was used to assign V, D and J gene segments. For a sequence to be retained, a match of at least six nucleotides was required to both a V gene segment and a J gene segment. A rearrangement counted as productive if the CDR3 had no stop codons and remained in frame with V and J, and every other rearrangement counted as non-productive. Following IMGT convention, CDR3 was defined as the stretch from the second conserved V-encoded cysteine to the conserved J-encoded phenylalanine. The earlier analysis of more than 450 of the donors excluded sequences that lacked an unambiguous match to a single V gene segment. An earlier analysis of just under 600 of the donors called V segments functional above 56.7% productive rearrangements and segregating when the between-donor standard deviation exceeded 5%. A statistical classification framework was built to diagnose cytomegalovirus status from the catalog of TCR beta chain sequences. V and J gene assignment, in a later analysis, came from comparing TCR nucleotide sequences with IMGT/GENE-DB human TR gene sequences. In a later analysis, CDR3 sequences and most-parsimonious VDJ recombination scenarios were assigned using the TCRdist pipeline. In a later analysis, each TCR beta chain was defined by its CDR3 amino acid sequence together with its V-gene family, and reads without a unique V-gene family were excluded. As a way to deal with suspected cross-contamination and a sequencing artifact, a later analysis dropped under 600 nucleotide sequences that were highly shared and had low generation probability. For each public chain, a later analysis derived a clonal expansion index from normalized ranks of inferred template counts within each repertoire. A later analysis computed generation probabilities with a VDJ recombination model fitted to out-of-frame rearrangements, and checked the results against IGoR. In a later analysis, TCR-TCR, TCR-HLA and TCR-CMV co-occurrence was scored with hypergeometric tests, and a repertoire-size bias correction was applied to TCR pairs. A later analysis estimated false discovery rates by permuting HLA or CMV assignments 20 times. In a later analysis, co-occurring TCRs were grouped with DBSCAN, and TCRdist sequence similarity was added when clustering was performed within HLA-allele-positive subsets. For co-occurrence clustering, repertoires with fewer than 30,000 or more than 120,000 public chains were excluded, along with about five repertoires with anomalous nucleotide sharing. Entries here come from immuneACCESS through TCRdb and include only in-frame sequences with V and J called. Some clones fail to appear in such tables; in the studies checked, an unresolved V gene covers under half of the shortfall, and the cause of the remainder is unknown. That table furnishes V, J and clone size, whereas the DNA furnished D and trimming. This sample gives under 80,000 clones in total; 70% to 85% of them show up just once. The top ten clones comprise 7.2% of the sample.

The cohort consisted of some 730 healthy bone marrow donors. All cohort members were sampled while nominally healthy, although unrecorded immune exposures were likely present. The donor was CMV seronegative and belonged to the group of around 350 seronegative cohort members. Every donor gave a peripheral blood sample, and the peripheral blood mononuclear cells from that sample were used for TCR beta sequencing. Genomic DNA was extracted from the blood cell samples with the Qiagen DNeasy Blood Extraction Kit. This TCR was recovered from a woman in her forties in good health and CMV-seronegative. The specimen sequenced was PBMCs. Rearrangement joined TRBV5-1 to TRBJ2-3, with the D gene too uncertain to name. The CDR3 here reads CASRLGSPQGTDTQYF. The DNA is TGCGCCAGCAGGTTGGGGTCTCCTCAGGGCACAGATACGCAGTATTTT.